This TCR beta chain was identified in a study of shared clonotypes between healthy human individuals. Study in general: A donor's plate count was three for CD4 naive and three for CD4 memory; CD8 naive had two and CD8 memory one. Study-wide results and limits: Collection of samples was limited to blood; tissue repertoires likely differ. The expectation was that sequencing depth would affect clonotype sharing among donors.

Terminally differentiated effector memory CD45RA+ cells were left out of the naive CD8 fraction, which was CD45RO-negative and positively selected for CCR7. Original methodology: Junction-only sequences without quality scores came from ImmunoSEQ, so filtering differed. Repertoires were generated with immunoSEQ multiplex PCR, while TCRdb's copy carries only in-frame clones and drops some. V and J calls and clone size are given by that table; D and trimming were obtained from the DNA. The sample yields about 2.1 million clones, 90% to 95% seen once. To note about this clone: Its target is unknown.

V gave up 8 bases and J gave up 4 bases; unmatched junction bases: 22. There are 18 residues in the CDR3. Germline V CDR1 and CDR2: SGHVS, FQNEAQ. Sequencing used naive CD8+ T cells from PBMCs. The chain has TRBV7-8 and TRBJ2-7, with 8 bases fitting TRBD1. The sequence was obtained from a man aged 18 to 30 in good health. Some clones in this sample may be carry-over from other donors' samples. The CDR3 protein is CASGAAGGRHIYEYEQYF. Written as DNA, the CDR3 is TGTGCCAGCGGCGCTGCAGGGGGCCGGCACATCTACGAGTACGAGCAGTACTTC.